This T cell receptor beta chain was recovered during a study of T cells after yellow fever vaccination (dated by TCRdb to between 2019 and 2020). Background for the entire study: Libraries from fractions with low cell numbers were prepared with the SMART-Seq v4 Ultra Low Input RNA kit. Two healthy male donors, one aged 18 to 29 and one aged 30 to 39 years, were included in the cohort. Blood was drawn at multiple timepoints before and after primary and secondary immunization, with bulk PBMC replicates and cell subsets isolated. To follow T-cell clones before and after primary and booster YFV17D yellow fever vaccination, bulk TCR alpha and beta repertoires were sequenced over time.

What the work shows at the level of the full study, not this receptor alone: After the booster, most clones that had expanded after primary vaccination were detected again (roughly 96% of CD4 and around nine tenths of CD8), suggesting broad maintenance of memory. Compared with the primary T-cell response, the secondary T-cell response was weaker but faster, peaking on day 5 rather than day 15. A small fraction of clonotypes showed up in both the CD4 and CD8 compartments, probably as a result of convergent recombination. Computational filtering was needed because FACS-sorted repertoires could contain abundant contaminating clonotypes from the bulk population. Only a couple of donors were included in the study, so the extent to which the findings can be generalized is limited.

TCR cDNA was made using 5'RACE template switching, a step that added a universal primer site and unique molecular identifiers. Priming of cDNA synthesis was performed from both the TCR alpha and TCR beta constant segments. Library amplification involved two PCR steps, and the second step added sample barcodes and sequencing adapters. Sequencing of the libraries was done on either Illumina HiSeq 2500 (2x100 bp) or NovaSeq (2x150 bp). The authors' pipeline ran thus. MIGEC handled demultiplexing of reads and collapsing into UMI consensus sequences, while MiXCR performed V(D)J alignment. Using edgeR on replicate PBMC samples, clonotypes were called vaccine-responding if FDR was below 0.01 and the log2 fold change was above 5 up to day 15. CD4 or CD8 identity was assigned to each bulk clonotype according to whether the clonotype was present at higher abundance in the sequenced CD4 repertoire or the sequenced CD8 repertoire. TCRdb itself trimmed the public reads at Q25 with fastp, ran MiXCR and retained productive beta chains. Records with the same CDR3 protein are collapsed into one entry carrying the most frequent genes and DNA. Here the V and J calls rest on TCRdb's processing, not on the authors' analysis. The table for this sample lists around 350,000 distinct CDR3 sequences; 6.2% of them were counted only once. About 15% of the sample belongs to the ten largest clones.

This clonotype was recorded many times. The antigen it recognizes is unknown. Base qualities are not at hand, and no much larger clone is one base apart. What the treatment or condition label conveys for this sample: live attenuated yellow fever vaccine strain. At each blood-draw timepoint, two biological replicates of bulk PBMCs were collected. PBMCs were isolated from peripheral blood using a standard Ficoll-Paque protocol. TriZol was used to extract RNA from bulk PBMCs, from CD4 and CD8 fractions, and from dextramer-positive and dextramer-negative fractions. V was cut back by 4 bases and J by 7 bases, leaving a gap of 16 bases between them. Its CDR3 holds 14 amino acids, cysteine through phenylalanine. Solely the CDR3 DNA is kept, with 42 bases framed from the first base. Via the germline V gene (reference sequence), CDR1 is SGHKS and CDR2 YYEKEE.

The V and J segments used are TRBV5-5 and TRBJ2-3, with the D call tentatively TRBD1 or TRBD2, each fitting 5 bases. The material was PBMCs, obtained 5 days after the yellow fever booster vaccination. The origin of this receptor is a man between 25 and 39 years old who received the YFV17D yellow fever vaccine. The DNA sequence follows: TGTGCCAGCAGCACCGGGGCCAGGATGAATACGCAGTATTTT. This sequence encodes CASSTGARMNTQYF.